The 5 T cell receptor beta chains below were found in one sample sequenced in a study of control samples from healthy donors and cancer patients. Sequencing used immunoSEQ multiplex PCR; TCRdb keeps in-frame clones, though not all of them. Among just under 150,000 clones listed, more than 90% were seen once. Specimen: blood. The receptors stem from a man in his thirties or forties in good health.

The CDR3 reads CASRAGTMDQPQHF. DNA for the CDR3: TGTGCCAGTAGAGCTGGGACGATGGATCAGCCCCAGCATTTT. The genes are TRBV19 and TRBJ1-5, with TRBD1 as a possible D gene (5 bases). The germline V gene encodes CDR1 LNHDA and CDR2 SQIVND (reference sequence). Trimming stripped 6 bases from V and 5 bases from J, with 14 bases between. The CDR3 extends over 14 amino acids.

The CDR3: CASKGRGYNTEAFF. For the CDR3, the DNA is TGTGCCAGCAAAGGTCGAGGGTACAACACTGAAGCTTTCTTT. The V call is TRBV2, the J call TRBJ1-1, with D unclear. Germline V gene data show CDR1 as SNHLY and CDR2 as FYNNEI. Trimming left V 7 bases short and J 2 bases short, with 14 bases between. The CDR3 runs to 14 residues.

The chain recombines TRBV19 with TRBJ1-4, with 9 bases matching TRBD1. V was pared by 5 bases and J by 0 bases, with 4 bases of the junction left unmatched. CDR3 length: 16 amino acids. Per the germline V gene, CDR1 is LNHDA and CDR2 is SQIVND (reference sequence). For the CDR3, the DNA is TGTGCCAGTAGTGCGGACAGGGGATCAACTAATGAAAAACTGTTTTTT. Its translation is CASSADRGSTNEKLFF.

This clone was recorded a few times. This rearrangement joins TRBV6-1 to TRBJ2-7; possible D gene TRBD2, 5 bases. Per the germline V gene, CDR1 is MNHNS and CDR2 is SASEGT. The V end lost 2 bases, the J end lost 0 bases, and 11 bases lay between the germline ends. The CDR3 is made up of 15 amino acids. The CDR3 sequence is CASSELSRGSYEQYF. In DNA, the CDR3 is TGTGCCAGCAGTGAACTGTCCCGGGGCTCCTACGAGCAGTACTTC.

The gene calls are TRBV5-4 and TRBJ1-2, with unresolved D. Germline assignment: CDR1 SGHNT and CDR2 YYREEE (reference sequence). The V and J ends lost 0 bases and 4 bases respectively, with 10 bases between them. The CDR3 consists of 14 residues. In DNA, the CDR3 is TGTGCCAGCAGCTTGGCCCAACGCCCCTATGGCTACACCTTC. Its protein is CASSLAQRPYGYTF.